This TCR beta chain appears in the sequencing data of a study of CD8+ T cells in alopecia areata. This CDR3 region has 12 residues. V dropped 7 bases and J dropped 4 bases, with 10 bases sitting between them. The germline gives CDR1 SGHRS, CDR2 YFSETQ. As the sequencing template, cDNA was produced by extracting RNA and reverse transcribing it. Clones were sequenced by immunoSEQ multiplex PCR, and TCRdb holds only the in-frame ones, with some missing. There are 150,000 or so clones in the sample; roughly 50% occur only once, and roughly 7.5% lies in the top ten. Lesional scalp tissue (obtained by punch biopsy) and peripheral blood were collected from alopecia areata patients.

The sequence was collected from a human donor with alopecia areata. The chain has TRBV5-1 and TRBJ2-3; D gene unclear. Sequencing input: CD4+ T cells sorted from blood. The CDR3 loop reads CASRYIPDTQYF. In nucleotides, the CDR3 is TGCGCCAGCCGGTATATCCCAGATACGCAGTATTTT.